This T cell receptor (beta chain) was captured in a study of OX40 agonist ivuxolimab in advanced cancers. Regarding the research as a whole: The costimulatory receptor OX40 (CD134) was targeted by ivuxolimab, a fully human IgG2 agonistic monoclonal antibody. Peripheral TCRbeta sequencing was intended to test whether TCR sequence diversity was altered and clonal T-cell expansion was caused by ivuxolimab. The dose-escalation cohort was around 83% male with a mean age of roughly 62 years, ranging from roughly 20 to 80. Prior anti-PD-1, anti-PD-L1 or anti-CTLA-4 therapy was permitted, and approximately 41% of dose-escalation patients had received checkpoint inhibitors. Of the approximately 53 patients in dose escalation, about 20 had hepatocellular carcinoma, around 15 had melanoma, 9 had renal cell carcinoma and 9 had head and neck cancer. Intravenous ivuxolimab was administered to patients every 2 weeks at six dose levels: 0.01, 0.1, 0.3, 1.5, 3 and 10 mg/kg. The paper describes the monotherapy dose-escalation part (N = 52 patients) of the phase I trial of ivuxolimab. Partial responses occurred in three dose-escalation patients, of whom one had hepatocellular carcinoma and two had cutaneous melanoma.

Concerning this clone itself: It lacks a known antigen. One base away there is no much larger clone; base qualities are not given.

In the germline V gene, CDR1 corresponds to WSHSY and CDR2 to SAAADI. The CDR3 sequence holds 16 residues, the cysteine and phenylalanine included. This entry keeps only the CDR3 DNA: 48 bases, framed from base 1. The junction shows trimming of 0 bases on V and 2 bases on J, and the gene matches do not reach 4 bases of it. Overall results and qualifications from the work: After ivuxolimab, expanded clones were on average more numerous among CD8+ T cells than among CD4+ T cells. Which antigens the clonally expanded peripheral T cells were specific for was not determined. Low levels of normalized T-cell clonal expansion were also seen in some nonresponding patients. At doses of 0.1 to 3.0 mg/kg, clonal expansion of both CD4+ and CD8+ blood T cells was observed from baseline to week 6. Partial responders in the 0.1-3.0 mg/kg groups had among the lowest normalized peripheral clonal expansion, especially among CD8+ T cells.

Patients with a history of autoimmune disease or receiving systemic immunosuppression were excluded from the trial. Peripheral blood for TCR sequencing was collected from all dose cohorts at baseline, on cycle 4 day 1, and on cycle 7 day 1. Samples were obtained from an open-label, multicenter, first-in-human phase I dose-escalation trial of ivuxolimab. Adults with locally advanced or metastatic melanoma, renal cell, hepatocellular, or head and neck squamous cell carcinoma were enrolled in the trial. Before TCR sequencing, CD4+ T cells and CD8+ T cells were sorted from peripheral blood as separate populations. To sequence the TCRbeta CDR3 region, genomic DNA was isolated from the sorted cells. The immunoSEQ Assay was used for sequencing of TCRbeta CDR3 regions. The table was pulled from immuneACCESS by TCRdb, which kept in-frame rearrangements only. Such tables lose some clones; where checked, under half of the loss comes from unresolved V genes, and the rest has no known cause. In this sample the table shows 80,000 or so clones, approximately 90% of which occur a single time. Over 0.15% of the sample goes to the ten largest clones.

Sequenced material: CD4+ or CD8+ T cells sorted from blood, taken in a trial of the OX40 agonist ivuxolimab. Recombination joined TRBV10-2 with TRBJ2-1; 7 bases in between match TRBD1. The TCR was taken from an adult with an advanced solid tumor such as melanoma, head and neck, liver or kidney cancer. Read as DNA, the sequence is TGCGCCAGCAGTGAGTCGACAGGGCTCACCTACAATGAGCAGTTCTTC. Its protein reads: CASSESTGLTYNEQFF.